This T cell receptor (beta chain) is from a study of T cell changes during pregnancy in multiple sclerosis. This clone was counted only a few times. Assay used: immunoSEQ multiplex PCR; TCRdb lists only in-frame clones, some missing. The sample shows approximately 32,000 clones, around 90% of them seen only once. The germline gives CDR1 LNHDA, CDR2 SQIVND (reference sequence). Germline trimming cut 1 base from V and 5 bases from J; bases unmatched to any gene: 11. The CDR3 has 17 amino acids. This chain links TRBV19 with TRBJ2-3, with 8 bases lining up with TRBD2. The source was CD8+ T cells from peripheral blood mononuclear cells, collected in the first trimester of pregnancy. The sequence derives from a female donor with multiple sclerosis, enrolled in a pregnancy study. The CDR3 DNA follows: TGTGCCAGTAGTATAGGATCGGGAGGGCCGATTGGAGATACGCAGTATTTT. Encoded protein: CASSIGSGGPIGDTQYF.